The next 14 T cell receptor beta chains were all read from a single sample in a study of OX40 agonist ivuxolimab in advanced cancers. TCRdb's copy holds only in-frame clones and misses some; the assay was immunoSEQ multiplex PCR. The table lists tens of thousands of clones, approximately 87% of them singletons. The sequencing here drew on CD4+ or CD8+ T cells sorted from blood, taken in a trial of the OX40 agonist ivuxolimab. Every receptor here comes from an adult with an advanced solid tumor such as melanoma, head and neck, liver or kidney cancer.

This rearrangement joins TRBV27 to TRBJ1-1, with TRBD1 as a possible D gene (5 bases). Germline CDR1 and CDR2: MNHEY and SMNVEV (reference sequence). The germline V and J ends were trimmed by 6 bases and 1 base, with 9 bases remaining between them. This CDR3 has 13 residues. The CDR3 nucleotides read TGTGCCAGCAGGCAGACAGCGAACACTGAAGCTTTCTTT. Its translation is CASRQTANTEAFF.

This clone turned up a few times. The genes are TRBV19 and TRBJ1-1, with D possibly TRBD1 on 5 matching bases. V dropped 4 bases and J dropped 0 bases, with 9 bases sitting between them. This CDR3 is 14 amino acids long. From germline, CDR1 is LNHDA and CDR2 SQIVND (reference sequence). CDR3 protein: CASSKGRMNTEAFF. The CDR3 bases are TGTGCCAGTAGTAAGGGACGGATGAACACTGAAGCTTTCTTT.

The J gene is TRBJ2-7, the V gene TRBV7-9, with D perhaps matching TRBD1 or TRBD2 (5 bases each). V lost 4 bases and J lost 9, with 19 bases in between. CDR3 length: 14 amino acids. Germline-derived CDR1 and CDR2 are SEHNR and FQNEAQ (reference sequence). The CDR3 region has the DNA TGTGCCAGCAGCTCTTCCCGGGGCCTGCTAGGGCAGTACTTC. It translates to CASSSSRGLLGQYF.

With respect to this clone: One end of the junction fails to match germline, which may point to a read error. The DNA of the CDR3 is TGTGCCAGCAGTGACAATAGCAATCAGCCCCAGCATTTT. Protein product: CASSDNSNQPQHF. The chain joins TRBV10-3 to TRBJ1-5; D remains ambiguous. Germline V gene sequence: CDR1 ENHRY, CDR2 SYGVKD. This CDR3 has 13 residues.

Only one count was recorded for this clone. J is TRBJ2-2 and V is TRBV15; D is ambiguous. This CDR3 comprises 16 residues. V was cut by 5 bases and J by 3 bases, with 16 bases left in between. The V gene's germline CDR1 is LNHNV and CDR2 YYDKDF (reference sequence). CDR3 nucleotides: TGTGCCACCAGCCTCCTCTGGTCCGCTGACACCGGGGAGCTGTTTTTT. Translating it yields CATSLLWSADTGELFF.

CDR3 sequence reads: CASTEVTGPFTGELFF. DNA of the CDR3: TGTGCCAGTACCGAAGTGACAGGGCCTTTCACCGGGGAGCTGTTTTTT. The V gene is TRBV19, the J gene TRBJ2-2; the match to TRBD1 covers 7 bases. J gave up 4 bases and V 7 bases, and 12 bases lay outside the gene matches. The CDR3 has 16 amino acids. The germline V gene encodes CDR1 LNHDA and CDR2 SQIVND (reference sequence). Variable domain in full (rest from reference TRBV19 and TRBJ2-2): DGGITQSPKYLFRKEGQNVTLSCEQNLNHDAMYWYRQDPGQGLRLIYYSQIVNDFQKGDIAEGYSVSREKKESFPLTVTSAQKNPTAFYLCASTEVTGPFTGELFFGEGSRLTVL.

V and J are TRBV7-9 and TRBJ2-3, with TRBD2 matching over 13 bases. With V trimmed by 5 bases and J by 8 bases, 7 bases remained unmatched. This CDR3 has 15 amino acids. The germline V gene encodes CDR1 SEHNR and CDR2 FQNEAQ (reference sequence). The CDR3 protein is CASSPSTSGGFTQYF. CDR3 sequence (DNA): TGTGCCAGCAGCCCGTCGACTAGCGGGGGGTTTACGCAGTATTTT.

The CDR3 DNA reads as TGTGCCAGCAGCACGCCTCAGGGGCGCGGTCACAATGAGCAGTTCTTC. This sequence encodes CASSTPQGRGHNEQFF. V gene TRBV11-3 combines with J gene TRBJ2-1, with D possibly being TRBD1 (6 bases). Germline V lookup: CDR1 SGHNT, CDR2 YENEEA. V lost 5 bases, J lost 5 bases, and 19 bases lay in between. CDR3 length equals 16 residues.

This chain connects TRBV7-6 to TRBJ1-1; perhaps TRBD1 as D (5 bases). The germline V gene encodes CDR1 SGHVS and CDR2 FNYEAQ. Trimming took off 5 bases at V and 5 bases at J, with 15 bases between the two ends. CDR3 size: 14 residues. CDR3 sequence reads: CASSPDPGGTEAFF. CDR3 DNA sequence: TGTGCCAGCAGCCCGGACCCGGGGGGGACTGAAGCTTTCTTT.

DNA for the CDR3: TGTGCCAGCGCTCGCCAGGGTGATCAGCCCCAGCATTTT. This codes for CASARQGDQPQHF. V gene TRBV6-5 combines with J gene TRBJ1-5, with a weak D call TRBD1 (5 bases). Trimming removed 8 bases at V and 5 bases at J, with 13 bases between. CDR3 size: 13 residues. Per the germline V gene, CDR1 is MNHEY and CDR2 is SVGAGI.

This clone has only a few counts. V and J are TRBV13 and TRBJ1-2; no firm D call. Trimming removed 2 bases from V and 4 bases from J, with 17 bases in between. The CDR3 has 16 amino acids. In germline, CDR1 is PRHDT, CDR2 FYEKMQ (reference sequence). The CDR3 loop is CASSLYFAETRYGYTF. CDR3 in DNA: TGTGCCAGCAGCTTATATTTCGCAGAGACACGCTATGGCTACACCTTC.

The V gene is TRBV7-9, the J gene TRBJ2-2; weak D call: TRBD2 (5 bases). Germline-derived CDR1 and CDR2 are SEHNR and FQNEAQ (reference sequence). The V end lost 1 base, the J end lost 0 bases, and 9 bases lay between the germline ends. This CDR3 is built from 16 residues. The CDR3 here is CASSLVGAPNTGELFF. CDR3 sequence (DNA): TGTGCCAGCAGCTTAGTGGGAGCACCGAACACCGGGGAGCTGTTTTTT. Looking up the rest from reference TRBV7-9 and TRBJ2-2 gives the full variable domain: DTGVSQNPRHKITKRGQNVTFRCDPISEHNRLYWYRQTLGQGPEFLTYFQNEAQLEKSRLLSDRFSAERPKGSFSTLEIQRTEQGDSAMYLCASSLVGAPNTGELFFGEGSRLTVL.

The V gene is TRBV19, the J gene TRBJ1-1; TRBD1 matches at 9 bases. CDR3 length: 14 amino acids. The V gene's germline CDR1 is LNHDA and CDR2 SQIVND (reference sequence). V was clipped by 8 bases and J by 10 bases; unmatched bases: 14. CDR3 DNA sequence: TGTGCCAGTGATCTTAGGGACAGGGAACCCGCAGCTTTCTTT. Translated: CASDLRDREPAAFF. The variable domain in full, completed from reference TRBV19 and TRBJ1-1, reads DGGITQSPKYLFRKEGQNVTLSCEQNLNHDAMYWYRQDPGQGLRLIYYSQIVNDFQKGDIAEGYSVSREKKESFPLTVTSAQKNPTAFYLCASDLRDREPAAFFGQGTRLTVV.

The gene calls are TRBV6-1 and TRBJ2-3; 8 bases line up with TRBD1. The length of the CDR3 is 13 residues. Germline assignment: CDR1 MNHNS and CDR2 SASEGT. V trimming: 8 bases; J trimming: 5 bases; junction bases outside the gene matches: 6. As DNA, the CDR3 is TGTGCCAGCTGGGACAGGTACCAAGATACGCAGTATTTT. It specifies CASWDRYQDTQYF.